This TCR beta chain was captured by sequencing in a study of beta chain features in type 1 diabetes. General study findings and limits: Moderately but significantly shorter TCRB CDR3s were found in Type 1 diabetes patients in all four CD4+ subsets.

Of note for this clone: Its antigen remains unidentified.

V was clipped by 1 base and J by 4 bases, with 9 bases between them. The CDR3 is made up of 14 amino acids. Per the germline V gene, CDR1 is SEHNR and CDR2 is FQNEAQ (reference sequence). Expressed TCRB transcripts were sequenced, since all the RNA that had been isolated was reverse transcribed. Regulatory, naive and central memory T cell samples averaged around 3.6 million reads. The table came from immunoSEQ multiplex PCR; TCRdb's copy has only in-frame clones and leaves some out. Altogether about 650,000 clones are present, 9.5% to 15% being singletons, with the ten largest covering about 0.11%. The TCR originated in a man aged 25-45 years with type 1 diabetes. V usage is TRBV7-9 and J usage is TRBJ2-3; D gene unclear. Sequencing was done on a sample of naive CD4+ T cells from blood. This chain's CDR3 is CASSLGLTPDTQYF. The CDR3 DNA follows: TGTGCCAGCAGCTTAGGGTTGACCCCAGATACGCAGTATTTT. Variable domain in full (rest from reference TRBV7-9 and TRBJ2-3): DTGVSQNPRHKITKRGQNVTFRCDPISEHNRLYWYRQTLGQGPEFLTYFQNEAQLEKSRLLSDRFSAERPKGSFSTLEIQRTEQGDSAMYLCASSLGLTPDTQYFGPGTRLTVL.